This entry describes one T cell receptor (beta chain). The junction differs from germline at one of its ends, possibly a read error. The source of the sample is a study of cytomegalovirus exposure and HLA in healthy donors. In the study overall: An early release of data contained 75 million to 90 million unique TCRs, which came from HLA-typed donors.

Healthy bone marrow donors made up the donor group. Germline loops: CDR1 SEHNR, CDR2 FQNEAQ (reference sequence). The CDR3 is 15 amino acids. PCR primers comprised 60 Vbeta and 13 Jbeta primers. Repertoires were generated with immunoSEQ multiplex PCR, while TCRdb's copy carries only in-frame clones and drops some. In the table there are tens of thousands of clones, 65% to 80% of which are singletons. The clonotype comes from a woman in her forties or fifties in good health and CMV-seropositive. The chain recombines TRBV7-9 with TRBJ2-2; D perhaps matches TRBD2 (5 bases). The specimen sequenced was PBMCs. In nucleotides, the CDR3 is TGTTCCAGCAGCCCGGTAGGCGGGCCTTATGTGGAGCTGTTTTTT. Encoded protein: CSSSPVGGPYVELFF.